Presented here are 15 T cell receptor beta chains from one specimen sequenced in a study of blood T cells in healthy people across ages. Combining a sample-barcoded 5' primer with a J-beta primer mix, a second PCR ran for roughly 7 to 12 cycles. TCRdb re-called the 5' RACE reads through MiXCR, storing one row per CDR3 protein. Here the sample spans 1 million to 1.2 million distinct CDR3 sequences, around two fifths being singletons. Sequencing was done on a sample of blood. The receptors stem from a man aged 18 to 35 in good health.

A single count supports this clonotype. The chain recombines TRBV18 with TRBJ1-1, with unresolved D. CDR1 and CDR2 from the germline V gene are KGHSH and LQKENI. The CDR3 has 15 amino acids. The ends were cut back, 3 bases at V and 3 bases at J, with 14 bases in the middle. CDR3 sequence: CASSPNAGRDTEAFF. In nucleotides, the CDR3 is TGTGCCAGCTCACCGAACGCCGGAAGGGACACTGAAGCTTTCTTT. Together with reference TRBV18 and TRBJ1-1, the CDR3 gives the full variable domain: NAGVMQNPRHLVRRRGQEARLRCSPMKGHSHVYWYRQLPEEGLKFMVYLQKENIIDESGMPKERFSAEFPKEGPSILRIQQVVRGDSAAYFCASSPNAGRDTEAFFGQGTRLTVV.

This chain connects TRBV20-1 to TRBJ1-4; D remains ambiguous. Trimming left V 4 bases short and J 6 bases short, with 12 bases between. The CDR3 loop spans 13 amino acids. The V gene's germline CDR1 is DFQATT and CDR2 SNEGSKA (reference sequence). In nucleotides, the CDR3 is TGCAGTGCTACGGGGAAGCTGCATGAAAAACTGTTTTTT. This encodes CSATGKLHEKLFF.

This clonotype was seen more than once but under ten times. V usage is TRBV24-1 and J usage is TRBJ2-5; D unresolved. This CDR3 has 13 amino acids. V was trimmed by 4 bases and J by 11 bases, leaving 16 bases between them. CDR1 KGHDR and CDR2 SFDVKD come from the germline V gene. The CDR3 DNA sequence: TGTGCCACCAGTGACCCGGTTCACAATGAGCAGTACTTC. Translation: CATSDPVHNEQYF.

This clonotype was counted a single time. CDR3 protein: CASSPPRGDTDTQYF. The CDR3 DNA reads as TGTGCCAGCAGTCCCCCGCGGGGAGACACAGATACGCAGTATTTT. The chain is built from TRBV6-6 and TRBJ2-3; possible D gene TRBD2, 6 bases. Germline-derived CDR1 and CDR2 are MNHNY and SVGAGI (reference sequence). Trimming shortened V by 5 bases and J by 2 bases, and 14 bases separated the two germline ends. The CDR3 has 15 amino acids.

This chain links TRBV12-3 or TRBV12-4 with TRBJ2-1; TRBD2 matches at 12 bases. There are 15 residues in the CDR3. The ends lost 5 bases at V and 8 bases at J; junction bases unmatched: 7. The chain's CDR3 is CASSPSSGGVDEQFF. In DNA form, the CDR3 reads TGTGCCAGCAGTCCCTCTAGCGGGGGGGTGGATGAGCAGTTCTTC.

This chain connects TRBV6-5 to TRBJ2-2; D ambiguous. Trimming cost V 1 base and J 0 bases, with 9 bases left between them. The germline gives CDR1 MNHEY, CDR2 SVGAGI. The CDR3 loop spans 16 amino acids. The CDR3 sequence is CASSYFWFANTGELFF. CDR3 coding DNA: TGTGCCAGCAGTTACTTTTGGTTCGCGAACACCGGGGAGCTGTTTTTT.

The rearrangement links TRBV7-3 to TRBJ2-7; D is perhaps TRBD1 (5 bases). CDR1 is SGHTA and CDR2 is FQGTGA in the germline V gene. V lost 2 bases and J lost 5, with 10 bases in between. CDR3 length: 13 residues. The CDR3 loop reads CASSLLDKDEQYF. CDR3 sequence (DNA): TGTGCCAGCAGCTTATTGGACAAAGACGAGCAGTACTTC.

The chain is built from TRBV14 and TRBJ2-5; maybe TRBD2 (5 bases). Trimming removed 0 bases from V and 9 bases from J, with 20 bases in between. Germline values: CDR1 SGHDN, CDR2 FVKESK. This CDR3 contains 16 residues. The CDR3 coding sequence is TGTGCCAGCAGCCAAGATCGGGAAACTCGTAGTGGGGCCCAGTACTTC. It yields the protein CASSQDRETRSGAQYF.

This clonotype was observed a handful of times. V usage is TRBV7-8 and J usage is TRBJ1-1; TRBD1 is a possible D gene (5 bases). V was cut by 1 base and J by 4 bases, with 10 bases left in between. Germline lookup yields CDR1 SGHVS and CDR2 FQNEAQ. This CDR3 is 14 amino acids long. CDR3 loop: CASSLERGGTEAFF. Written as DNA, the CDR3 is TGTGCCAGCAGCTTAGAGAGGGGCGGCACTGAAGCTTTCTTT.

In regard to this clonotype: A junction boundary mismatches the germline segment, possibly from a read error. The chain's CDR3 is CSVVRTNPGELFF. The CDR3 DNA is TGCAGCGTTGTCCGAACGAACCCCGGGGAGCTGTTTTTT. The J gene is TRBJ2-2, the V gene TRBV29-1; D unclear. Germline values: CDR1 SQVTM, CDR2 ANQGSEA. The CDR3 length is 13 residues.

CDR3 region: CSAVLTQDTQYF. The CDR3, as DNA: TGCAGTGCGGTCCTTACCCAAGATACGCAGTATTTT. The gene calls are TRBV20-1 and TRBJ2-3; D unresolved. This CDR3 is built from 12 residues. The V end lost 6 bases, the J end lost 5 bases, and 12 bases lay between the germline ends. The germline gives CDR1 DFQATT, CDR2 SNEGSKA (reference sequence).

V gene TRBV5-1 combines with J gene TRBJ1-2, with 7 bases that match TRBD1. The CDR3 covers 13 residues. Germline CDR1 is SGHRS and CDR2 is YFSETQ. The V and J ends lost 3 bases and 6 bases, in that order; junction bases with no gene match: 5. Here the CDR3 DNA reads TGCGCCAGCAGCTGGGCCGGGACAGATGGCTACACCTTC. It yields the protein CASSWAGTDGYTF.

The chain combines TRBV13 with TRBJ1-2; 8 bases align to TRBD1. V was clipped by 2 bases and J by 4 bases; unmatched bases: 6. CDR1 is PRHDT, CDR2 FYEKMQ, per germline (reference sequence). This CDR3 has 15 residues. The CDR3 here is CASSLQGAIPYGYTF. In DNA form, the CDR3 reads TGTGCCAGCAGCTTACAGGGGGCCATCCCCTATGGCTACACCTTC.

This clonotype was observed a handful of times. CDR3 protein: CAISEPRQGGNSPLHF. In DNA form, the CDR3 reads TGTGCCATCAGTGAGCCAAGACAGGGCGGGAATTCACCCCTCCACTTT. This chain uses TRBV10-3 with TRBJ1-6; 7 bases map to TRBD1. Germline-derived CDR1 and CDR2 are ENHRY and SYGVKD. The CDR3 consists of 16 residues. The junction had 8 bases not matched to a gene; V was cut back by 2 bases and J by 7 bases.

This chain links TRBV27 with TRBJ1-5, with unresolved D. Germline V gene data show CDR1 as MNHEY and CDR2 as SMNVEV (reference sequence). This CDR3 region has 15 residues. Trimming cost V 2 bases and J 4 bases, with 12 bases left between them. CDR3 sequence: CASSLAGRANQPQHF. DNA of the CDR3: TGTGCCAGCAGTTTAGCTGGACGGGCTAATCAGCCCCAGCATTTT.